The clone carrying this TCR beta chain has just one count. Its target is unknown. This specimen belongs to a study of PD-1 blockade in classical Hodgkin lymphoma. Time point reported: newly diagnosed, previously untreated cHL patient sample. Thawed PBMCs were subjected to magnetic negative selection, which yielded isolated CD8+ T cells. The authors used newly diagnosed, untreated classical Hodgkin lymphoma PBMCs as comparison. Study-level results: Possible causes of repertoire differences, disease activity or prior therapy, remain undefined. Compared with healthy donors, newly diagnosed patients reportedly showed lower baseline TCR diversity.

Sequenced by immunoSEQ multiplex PCR; TCRdb stores in-frame clones only, minus some. Altogether around 10,000 clones are present, approximately 84% being singletons, with the ten largest covering around 14%. The CDR3 contains 16 residues. CDR1 is LGHNA and CDR2 is YSLEER in the germline V gene. The receptor comes from a human donor with classical Hodgkin lymphoma. The genes are TRBV4-3 and TRBJ2-5, with D hard to call. The DNA end favors TRBJ2-7, so the J call may be wrong. The sequenced material came from CD8+ T cells from blood. The CDR3 loop is CASSQDVGLPSYEQYF. CDR3 DNA: TGCGCCAGCAGCCAAGATGTCGGGTTGCCCTCCTACGAGCAGTACTTC.